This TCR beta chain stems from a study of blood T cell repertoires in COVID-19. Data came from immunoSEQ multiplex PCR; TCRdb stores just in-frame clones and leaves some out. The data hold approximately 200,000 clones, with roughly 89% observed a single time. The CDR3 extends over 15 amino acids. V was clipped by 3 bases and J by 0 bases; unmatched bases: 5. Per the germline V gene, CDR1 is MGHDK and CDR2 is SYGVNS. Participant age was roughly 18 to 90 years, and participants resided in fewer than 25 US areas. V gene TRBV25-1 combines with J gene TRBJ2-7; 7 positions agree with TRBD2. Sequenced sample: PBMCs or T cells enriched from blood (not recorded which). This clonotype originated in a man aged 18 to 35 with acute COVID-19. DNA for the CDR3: TGTGCCAGCAGTGACTCTAGCGGAAGCTCCTACGAGCAGTACTTC. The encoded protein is CASSDSSGSSYEQYF.